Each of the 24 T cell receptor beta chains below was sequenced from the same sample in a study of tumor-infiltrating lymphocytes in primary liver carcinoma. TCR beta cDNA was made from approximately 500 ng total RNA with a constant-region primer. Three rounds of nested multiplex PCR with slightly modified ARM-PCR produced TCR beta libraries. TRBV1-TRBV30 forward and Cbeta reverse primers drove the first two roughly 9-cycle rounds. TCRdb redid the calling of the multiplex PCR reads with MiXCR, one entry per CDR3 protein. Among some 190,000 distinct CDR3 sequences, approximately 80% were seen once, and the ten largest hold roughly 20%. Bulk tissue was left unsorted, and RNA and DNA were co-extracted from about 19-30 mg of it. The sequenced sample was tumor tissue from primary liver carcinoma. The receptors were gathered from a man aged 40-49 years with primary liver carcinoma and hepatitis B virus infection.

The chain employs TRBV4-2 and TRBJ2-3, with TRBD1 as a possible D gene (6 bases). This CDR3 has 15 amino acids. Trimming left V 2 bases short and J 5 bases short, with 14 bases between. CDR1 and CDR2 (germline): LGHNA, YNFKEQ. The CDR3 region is CASSQNEGGEDTQYF. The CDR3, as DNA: TGTGCCAGCAGCCAAAATGAAGGGGGTGAAGATACGCAGTATTTT.

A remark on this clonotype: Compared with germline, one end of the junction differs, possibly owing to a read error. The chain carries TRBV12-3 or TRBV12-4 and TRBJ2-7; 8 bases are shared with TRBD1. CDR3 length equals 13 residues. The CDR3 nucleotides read TGTGCCAACAGTTGGACAGGGTATTACGAGCAGTACTTC. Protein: CANSWTGYYEQYF.

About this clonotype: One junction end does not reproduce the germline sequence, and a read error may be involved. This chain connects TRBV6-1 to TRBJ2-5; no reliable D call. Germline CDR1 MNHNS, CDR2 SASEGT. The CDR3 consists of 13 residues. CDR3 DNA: TGTGCCTGCAGTATAAGGGATGCAGAGACCCAGTACTTC. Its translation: CACSIRDAETQYF.

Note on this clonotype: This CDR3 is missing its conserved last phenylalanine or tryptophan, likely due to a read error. CDR3 nucleotides: TGTGCCAGCAGACCCAGGACTACCGGGAGGACCAATGAGCAGTTCTTA. Encoded protein: CASRPRTTGRTNEQFL. V and J are TRBV6-2 or TRBV6-3 and TRBJ2-1; TRBD2 matches at 7 bases. The CDR3 loop spans 16 amino acids. Trimming cost V 6 bases and J 6 bases; bases outside gene matches: 14. Germline CDR1 is MNHEY and CDR2 is SVGEGT.

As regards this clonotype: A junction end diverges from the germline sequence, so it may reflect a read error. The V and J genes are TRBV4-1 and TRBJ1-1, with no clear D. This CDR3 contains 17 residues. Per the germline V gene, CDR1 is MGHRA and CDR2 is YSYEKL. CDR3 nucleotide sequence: TGCGCAAGCAGCCAAGATTTGGACCTCAGGATGAACACTGAAGCTATCTTT. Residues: CASSQDLDLRMNTEAIF.

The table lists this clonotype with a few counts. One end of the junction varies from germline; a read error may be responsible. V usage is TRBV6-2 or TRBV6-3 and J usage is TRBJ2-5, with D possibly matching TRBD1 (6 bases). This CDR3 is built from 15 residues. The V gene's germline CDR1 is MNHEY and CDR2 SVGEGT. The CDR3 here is CVSSPEQGRQETQYF. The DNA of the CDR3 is TGTGTCAGTAGTCCGGAACAGGGACGGCAAGAAACCCAGTACTTC.

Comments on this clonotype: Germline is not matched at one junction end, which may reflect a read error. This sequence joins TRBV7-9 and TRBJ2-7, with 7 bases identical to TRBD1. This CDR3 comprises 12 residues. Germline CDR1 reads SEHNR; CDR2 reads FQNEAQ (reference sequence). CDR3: CASSQGQSKQCF. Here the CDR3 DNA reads TGTGCCAGCAGCCAGGGACAGAGCAAGCAGTGCTTC. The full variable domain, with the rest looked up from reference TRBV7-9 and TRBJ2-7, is DTGVSQNPRHKITKRGQNVTFRCDPISEHNRLYWYRQTLGQGPEFLTYFQNEAQLEKSRLLSDRFSAERPKGSFSTLEIQRTEQGDSAMYLCASSQGQSKQCFGPGTRLTVT.

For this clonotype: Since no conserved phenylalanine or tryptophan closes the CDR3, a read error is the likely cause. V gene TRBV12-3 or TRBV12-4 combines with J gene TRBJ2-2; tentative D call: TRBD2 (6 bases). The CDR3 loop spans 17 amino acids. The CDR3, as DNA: TGTGCCAACAGTTTTTTCGCCGGGGGATTTAACACCGGGGAGCTGTTTTTA. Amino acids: CANSFFAGGFNTGELFL.

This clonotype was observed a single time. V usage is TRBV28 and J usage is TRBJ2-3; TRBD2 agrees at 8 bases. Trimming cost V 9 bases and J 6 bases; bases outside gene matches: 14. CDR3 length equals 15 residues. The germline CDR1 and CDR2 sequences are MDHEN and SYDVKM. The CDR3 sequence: CASIPGAGEGDTQYF. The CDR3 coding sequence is TGTGCCAGTATCCCAGGAGCGGGGGAGGGGGATACGCAGTATTTT.

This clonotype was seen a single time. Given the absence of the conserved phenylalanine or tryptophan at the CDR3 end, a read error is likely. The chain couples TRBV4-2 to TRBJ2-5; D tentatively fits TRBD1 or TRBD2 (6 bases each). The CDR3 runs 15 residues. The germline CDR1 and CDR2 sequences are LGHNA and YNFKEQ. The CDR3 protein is CASSQAEGVSETQYL. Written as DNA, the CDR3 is TGTGCAAGCAGCCAAGCGGAGGGGGTATCGGAGACCCAGTACCTC.

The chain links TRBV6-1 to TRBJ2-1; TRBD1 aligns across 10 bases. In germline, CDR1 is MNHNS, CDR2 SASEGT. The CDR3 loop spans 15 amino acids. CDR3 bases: TGTGTCAGGAGTGAGGGGACAGGGGAATCCAATGAGCAGTTCTTC. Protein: CVRSEGTGESNEQFF.

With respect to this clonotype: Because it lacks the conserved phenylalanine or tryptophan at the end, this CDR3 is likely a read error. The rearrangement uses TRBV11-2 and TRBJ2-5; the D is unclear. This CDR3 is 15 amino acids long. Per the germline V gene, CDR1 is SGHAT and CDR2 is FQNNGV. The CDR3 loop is CVSNHVGLVPETQYL. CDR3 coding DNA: TGTGTCAGCAACCACGTCGGGCTAGTCCCAGAGACCCAGTACTTA.

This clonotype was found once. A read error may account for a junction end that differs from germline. The CDR3 DNA reads as TGTGCCAGAAGTAGCGGGGGGGCGGGTCAGTCCCAGCATTTT. Translating it yields CARSSGGAGQSQHF. The rearrangement joins TRBV5-5 to TRBJ1-5; D is perhaps TRBD1 (6 bases). Germline V gene sequence: CDR1 SGHKS, CDR2 YYEKEE (reference sequence). CDR3 length: 14 amino acids. Full variable domain (outside the CDR3, taken from reference TRBV5-5 and TRBJ1-5): DAGVTQSPTHLIKTRGQQVTLRCSPISGHKSVSWYQQVLGQGPQFIFQYYEKEERGRGNFPDRFSARQFPNYSSELNVNALLLGDSALYLCARSSGGAGQSQHFGDGTRLSIL.

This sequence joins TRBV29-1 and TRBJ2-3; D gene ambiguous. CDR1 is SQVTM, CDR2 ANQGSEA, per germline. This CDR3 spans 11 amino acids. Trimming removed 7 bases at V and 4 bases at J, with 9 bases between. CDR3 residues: CSAWYADTQYF. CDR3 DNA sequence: TGCAGCGCTTGGTATGCAGATACGCAGTATTTT.

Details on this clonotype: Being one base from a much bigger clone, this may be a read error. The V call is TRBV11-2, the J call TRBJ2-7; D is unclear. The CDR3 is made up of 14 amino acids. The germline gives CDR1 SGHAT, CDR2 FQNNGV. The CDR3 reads CASNLEVLSYEQYF. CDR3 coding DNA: TGTGCCAGCAACTTAGAGGTCTTATCCTACGAGCAGTACTTC.

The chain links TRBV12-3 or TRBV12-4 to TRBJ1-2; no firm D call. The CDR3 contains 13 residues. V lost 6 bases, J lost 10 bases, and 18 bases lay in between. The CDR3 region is CASSYGPRRDYTF. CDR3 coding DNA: TGTGCCAGCAGCTATGGACCACGGCGGGACTACACCTTC.

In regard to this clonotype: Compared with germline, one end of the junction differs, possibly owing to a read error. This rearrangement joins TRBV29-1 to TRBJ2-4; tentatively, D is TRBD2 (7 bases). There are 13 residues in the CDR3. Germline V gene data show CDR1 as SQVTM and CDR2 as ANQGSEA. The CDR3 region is CSGGDIAKNIQNF. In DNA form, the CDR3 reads TGCAGTGGGGGGGACATAGCCAAAAACATTCAGAACTTC.

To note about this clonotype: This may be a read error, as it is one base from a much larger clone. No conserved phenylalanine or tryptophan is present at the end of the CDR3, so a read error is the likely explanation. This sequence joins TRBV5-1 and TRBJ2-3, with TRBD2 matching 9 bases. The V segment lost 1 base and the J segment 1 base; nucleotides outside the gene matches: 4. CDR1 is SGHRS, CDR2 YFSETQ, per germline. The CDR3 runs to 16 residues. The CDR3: CASSLTSGLGTDTQYL. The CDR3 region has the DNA TGCGCCAGCAGCTTGACTAGCGGGTTGGGCACAGATACGCAGTATTTA.

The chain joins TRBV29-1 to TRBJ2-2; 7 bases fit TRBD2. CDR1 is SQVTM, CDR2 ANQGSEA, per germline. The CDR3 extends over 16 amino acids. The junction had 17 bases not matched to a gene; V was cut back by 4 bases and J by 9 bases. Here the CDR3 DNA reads TGCAGCGTTGCGGGTCTAGCGGCAACGAACAGCTGGGAGCTGTTTTTT. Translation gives CSVAGLAATNSWELFF.

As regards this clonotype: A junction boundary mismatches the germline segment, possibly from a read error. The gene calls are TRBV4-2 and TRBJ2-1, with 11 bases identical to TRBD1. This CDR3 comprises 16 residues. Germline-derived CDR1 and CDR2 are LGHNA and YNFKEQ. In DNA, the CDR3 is TGTGCTAGCAGCCACGCCGGGGGACAGGGGGACAATGGGCAGTTCTTC. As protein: CASSHAGGQGDNGQFF.

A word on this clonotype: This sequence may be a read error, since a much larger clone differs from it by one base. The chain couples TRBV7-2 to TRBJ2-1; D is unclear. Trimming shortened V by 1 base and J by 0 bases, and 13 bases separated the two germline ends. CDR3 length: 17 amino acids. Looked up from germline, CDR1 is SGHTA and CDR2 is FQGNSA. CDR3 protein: CASSLVLGGSSYNEQFF. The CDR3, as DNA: TGTGCCAGCAGCTTAGTGCTGGGCGGTAGCTCCTACAATGAGCAGTTCTTC. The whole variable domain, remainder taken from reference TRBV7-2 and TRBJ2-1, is GAGVSQSPSNKVTEKGKDVELRCDPISGHTALYWYRQSLGQGLEFLIYFQGNSAPDKSGLPSDRFSAERTGGSVSTLTIQRTQQEDSAVYLCASSLVLGGSSYNEQFFGPGTRLTVL.

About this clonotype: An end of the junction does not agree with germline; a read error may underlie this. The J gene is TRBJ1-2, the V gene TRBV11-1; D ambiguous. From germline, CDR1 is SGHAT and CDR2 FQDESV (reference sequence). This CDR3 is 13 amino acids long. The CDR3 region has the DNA TGTGCCAGCAGCTCGGTCCATAACTATGACTACACATTC. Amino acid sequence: CASSSVHNYDYTF.

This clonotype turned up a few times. CDR3 amino acids: CSVVRGVYEQYF. DNA of the CDR3: TGCAGCGTTGTCAGGGGGGTATACGAGCAGTACTTC. The chain recombines TRBV29-1 with TRBJ2-7, with D possibly TRBD1 on 7 matching bases. The CDR3 contains 12 residues. Germline values: CDR1 SQVTM, CDR2 ANQGSEA. The V end lost 4 bases, the J end lost 4 bases, and 11 bases lay between the germline ends.

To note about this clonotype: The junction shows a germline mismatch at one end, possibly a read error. The CDR3 DNA follows: TGCAGTGTTACCGGGGCGGGGCAGCCCCATCATTTT. This codes for CSVTGAGQPHHF. The rearrangement uses TRBV29-1 and TRBJ1-5; TRBD1 might be the D (5 bases). The length of the CDR3 is 12 residues. CDR1 is SQVTM, CDR2 ANQGSEA, per germline.